This T cell receptor beta chain appears in the sequencing data of a study of blood T cell repertoires in COVID-19 (dated by TCRdb to about 2020). For context, the study as a whole: Collaborator samples came from the United States, Italy and Spain and covered acute and convalescent phases of COVID-19. Deeply sampled blood TCRbeta repertoires from subjects exposed to, actively infected with, or recovered from COVID-19 were included in the dataset. The prospective study material was composed of cDNA or gDNA derived from T cells, B-cell-depleted T cells, or PBMCs. A freely available public database, intended as a resource for researchers studying the immune response to SARS-CoV-2, is where the repertoires were released. The samples were drawn from two sources: the first 160 participants of the ongoing ImmuneRACE study, and over 1,000 subjects contributed by 6 global collaborators. HLA class I and class II types, where available, came from metadata supplied by the sample provider rather than from assay-based typing. Nearly every sample came with metadata listing a de-identified subject ID, COVID-19 status, age in years and sex. The paper as a whole reports these results and caveats: Clinical and demographic metadata were provided uncurated, with the amount varying by source and participant.

The CDR3 holds 14 amino acids from the cysteine to the phenylalanine. Left in the record is the CDR3 DNA by itself, 42 bases read in frame from the first base. V is trimmed back by 7 bases and J by 8 bases, and the junction contains 12 bases that no gene match accounts for. Per the germline V gene (reference sequence), GTSNPN is the CDR1 and SVGIG is the CDR2. Turning to this clone: Which antigen it targets is not known. No base qualities exist here, and no much larger clone lies one base off it.

Collaborating institutions collected whole blood in K2EDTA tubes following their own protocols. Collaborator samples were shipped for TCRbeta analysis as frozen whole blood, isolated PBMCs, or DNA extracted from either sample type. TCRbeta CDR3 regions were amplified from genomic DNA by means of the immunoSEQ Assay, a bias-controlled multiplex PCR. The published analysis was carried out like this. Within the assay, amplification of reference gene primers was used to estimate how many nucleated cells each sample contained. Sequence reads were collapsed and filtered to measure the absolute abundance of every unique TCRbeta CDR3 rearrangement. For each sample, productive Simpson clonality was calculated by taking the square root of Simpson's diversity index across productive rearrangements. In TCRdb, the immuneACCESS table is reduced to in-frame sequences with V and J assigned. These tables do not hold every clone; where another copy was compared, an unresolved V gene accounts for under half, and the others remain unexplained. V and J calls plus clone size are reproduced from that table; the DNA served to infer D and trimming. This sample holds more than 70,000 clones; about 85% were observed only once. The biggest ten clones account for 2.5% to 3.5% of the sample.

Material for sequencing was peripheral blood. This sequence was found in a woman in her forties or fifties with active or convalescent COVID-19. The V gene is TRBV30 and the J gene is TRBJ2-1; 9 bases in the middle match TRBD2. The CDR3 reads as follows: CAYKRGAGLYEQFF. The DNA is as follows: TGTGCCTACAAGCGGGGGGCAGGGTTGTATGAGCAGTTCTTC.